The clone carrying this T cell receptor (beta chain) was picked up one time. This specimen belongs to a study of blood T cell repertoires in COVID-19. Across the study: Samples representing acute and convalescent COVID-19 were sourced from the United States, Italy and Spain.

The data were produced by immunoSEQ multiplex PCR, yet TCRdb's version contains in-frame clones alone and is incomplete. The sample records over 150,000 clones, about 86% being singletons. This CDR3 region has 17 residues. Germline CDR1 is LGHNA and CDR2 is YNFKEQ. V gave up 0 bases and J gave up 8 bases; unmatched junction bases: 11. The sequencing sample was made of PBMCs or T cells enriched from blood (not recorded which). The V and J genes are TRBV4-2 and TRBJ2-3, with TRBD2 identical over 10 bases. The TCR sequence derives from a man aged 50-60 years who had recovered from COVID-19. DNA for the CDR3: TGTGCCAGCAGCCAAGATTGGGCTAGCGGGGGCTTGGCTACGCAGTATTTT. This codes for CASSQDWASGGLATQYF.